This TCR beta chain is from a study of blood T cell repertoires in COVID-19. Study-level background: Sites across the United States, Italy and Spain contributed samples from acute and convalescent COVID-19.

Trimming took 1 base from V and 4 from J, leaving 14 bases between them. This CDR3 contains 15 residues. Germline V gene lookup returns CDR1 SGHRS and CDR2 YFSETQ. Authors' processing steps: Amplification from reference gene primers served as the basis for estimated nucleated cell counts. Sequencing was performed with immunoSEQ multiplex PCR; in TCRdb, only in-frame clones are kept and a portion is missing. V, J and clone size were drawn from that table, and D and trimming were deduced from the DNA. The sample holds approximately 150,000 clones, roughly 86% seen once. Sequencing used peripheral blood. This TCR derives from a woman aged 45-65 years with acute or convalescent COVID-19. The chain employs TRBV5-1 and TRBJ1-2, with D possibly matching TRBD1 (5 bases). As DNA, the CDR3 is TGCGCCAGCAGCTTGCGGGGGGATTTGCGCTATGGCTACACCTTC. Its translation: CASSLRGDLRYGYTF.